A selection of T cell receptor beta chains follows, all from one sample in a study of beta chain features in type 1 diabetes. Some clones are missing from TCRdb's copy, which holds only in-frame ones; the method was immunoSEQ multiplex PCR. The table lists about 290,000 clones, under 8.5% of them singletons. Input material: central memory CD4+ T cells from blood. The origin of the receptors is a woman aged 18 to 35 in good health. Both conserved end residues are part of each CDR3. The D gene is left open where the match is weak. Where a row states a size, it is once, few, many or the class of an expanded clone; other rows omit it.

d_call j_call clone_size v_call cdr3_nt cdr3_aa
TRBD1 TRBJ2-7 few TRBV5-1 TGCGCCAGCAGCGTTCGACAGGGCTCGAGGGAGCAGTACTTC CASSVRQGSREQYF
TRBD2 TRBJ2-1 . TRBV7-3 TGTGCCAGCAAAACGTCGGGGGGCTCCTACAATGAGCAGTTCTTC CASKTSGGSYNEQFF
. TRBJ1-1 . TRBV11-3 TGTGCCAGCAGCTTAGTTTTGTCTGGTCGTACTGAAGCTTTCTTT CASSLVLSGRTEAFF
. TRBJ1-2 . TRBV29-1 TGCAGCGCGAGCGATACAGCTAACTATGGCTACACCTTC CSASDTANYGYTF
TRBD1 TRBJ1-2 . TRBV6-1 TGTGCCAGCAGTCCCCGGACAGGGGGCCACTATGGCTACACCTTC CASSPRTGGHYGYTF
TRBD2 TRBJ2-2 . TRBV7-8 TGTGCCAGCAGCTTAGAGACTAGCGGGACTAACACCGGGGAGCTGTTTTTT CASSLETSGTNTGELFF
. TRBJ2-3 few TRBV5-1 TGCGCCAGCAGCGCTCGGGGGGATACGCAGTATTTT CASSARGDTQYF
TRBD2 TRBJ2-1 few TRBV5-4 TGTGCCAGCAGCTTGCTTTTCGGGACTAGTGTTCAGAATGAGCAGTTCTTC CASSLLFGTSVQNEQFF
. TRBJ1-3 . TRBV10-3 TGTGCCATCAGTGAGTCGAAGAGGGCTGGAAACACCATATATTTT CAISESKRAGNTIYF
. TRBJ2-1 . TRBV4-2 TGTGCCAGCAGCAGGGCATCCGACGTCATTCCTCGGGAGCAGTTCTTC CASSRASDVIPREQFF
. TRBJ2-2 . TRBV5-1 TGCGCCAGCAGGCCGCAATTGAACACCGGGGAGCTGTTTTTT CASRPQLNTGELFF
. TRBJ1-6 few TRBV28 TGTGCCAGCAGTGCCGCCGGGACGGCATTTGGGGCCCTCCACTTT CASSAAGTAFGALHF
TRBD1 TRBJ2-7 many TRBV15 TGTGCCACCAGCAGATGGACAGGGGTAAGGGAGCAGTACTTC CATSRWTGVREQYF
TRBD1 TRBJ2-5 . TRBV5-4 TGTGCCAGCAGCTCAGGGACAGGGTCGTTCGCGGAGACCCAGTACTTC CASSSGTGSFAETQYF
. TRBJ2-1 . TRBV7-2 TGTGCCAGCAGCCGAAGCGGGTCCTATTCCTACAATGAGCAGTTCTTC CASSRSGSYSYNEQFF
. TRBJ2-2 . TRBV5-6 TGTGCCAGCAGCCCAGGGGCGGGAGTAAACACCGGGGAGCTGTTTTTT CASSPGAGVNTGELFF
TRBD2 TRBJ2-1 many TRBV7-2 TGTGCCAGCAGCTGGACTAGCGGGGGTTACAATGAGCAGTTCTTC CASSWTSGGYNEQFF
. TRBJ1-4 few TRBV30 TGTGCCTGGGGGGGGAAGACCTCAACTAATGAAAAACTGTTTTTT CAWGGKTSTNEKLFF
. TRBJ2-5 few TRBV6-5 TGTGCCAGCAGAAATGGGGGGGGCCAGGAGACCCAGTACTTC CASRNGGGQETQYF
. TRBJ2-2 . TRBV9 TGTGCCAGCAGCCAGGGGACCGGGGAGCTGTTTTTT CASSQGTGELFF
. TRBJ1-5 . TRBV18 TGTGCCAGCTCACCAGTGTATAGGGATAATCAGCCCCAGCATTTT CASSPVYRDNQPQHF
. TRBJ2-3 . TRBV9 TGTGCCAGCAGCAGTACTGGGTTAACCGATACGCAGTATTTT CASSSTGLTDTQYF
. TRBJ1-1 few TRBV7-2 TGTGCCAGCAGCTTCGGGCCTGAAGCTTTCTTT CASSFGPEAFF
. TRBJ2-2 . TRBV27 TGTGCCAGCAGTCCAAGAGGGACGACCCGAGGCACCGGGGAGCTGTTTTTT CASSPRGTTRGTGELFF
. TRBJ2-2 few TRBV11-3 TGTGCCAGCAGCTTAGATTCACACTCCGGGGCGTCCGGGGAGCTGTTTTTT CASSLDSHSGASGELFF
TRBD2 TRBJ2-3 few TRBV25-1 TGTGCCAGCAGTTCAGGACTAGCGGGGCTAGCAGATACGCAGTATTTT CASSSGLAGLADTQYF
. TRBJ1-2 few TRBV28 TGTGCCAGCAGTCCGGCCGACTCAGGGCTCCTCGGCGGCTACACCTTC CASSPADSGLLGGYTF
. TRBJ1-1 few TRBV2 TGTGCCAGCACCATGGAGGGGTCGGGGGAAGCTTTCTTT CASTMEGSGEAFF
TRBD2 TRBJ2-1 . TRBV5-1 TGCGCCAGCAGCCCGATAGCGGGAGGGCCTTACAATGAGCAGTTCTTC CASSPIAGGPYNEQFF
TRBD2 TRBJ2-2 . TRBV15 TGTGCCACCCGCCGCGGGACTACCACCGGGGAGCTGTTTTTT CATRRGTTTGELFF
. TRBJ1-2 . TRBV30 TGTGCCTGGAGCCCGAATTCGAGGGGGTTGGGCTACACCTTC CAWSPNSRGLGYTF